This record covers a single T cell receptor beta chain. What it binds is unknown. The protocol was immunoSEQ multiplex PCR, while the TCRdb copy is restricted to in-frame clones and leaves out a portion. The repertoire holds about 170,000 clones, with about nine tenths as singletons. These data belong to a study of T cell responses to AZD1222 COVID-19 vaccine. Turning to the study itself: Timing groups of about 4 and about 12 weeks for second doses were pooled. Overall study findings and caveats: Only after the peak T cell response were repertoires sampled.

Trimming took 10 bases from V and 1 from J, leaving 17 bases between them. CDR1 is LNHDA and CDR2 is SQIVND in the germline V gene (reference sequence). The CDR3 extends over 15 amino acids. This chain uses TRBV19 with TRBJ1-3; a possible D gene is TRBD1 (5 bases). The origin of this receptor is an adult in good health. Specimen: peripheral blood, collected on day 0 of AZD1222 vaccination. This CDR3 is CATSMTASSGNTIYF. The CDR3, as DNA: TGTGCCACTTCAATGACAGCGAGTTCTGGAAACACCATATATTTT.